This T cell receptor (beta chain) was identified in a study of radiotherapy plus CTLA-4 blockade in lung cancer. Turning to the study itself: Overall, about 19% of patients showed an objective response, while 31% attained disease control. Study results and limitations: Subsequent to radiotherapy plus ipilimumab, tumor-derived TCR clones underwent expansion in blood. Increased serum interferon-beta after radiation also reportedly predicted response strongly.

Remarks on this clone: Its target is not known.

Sequencing used immunoSEQ multiplex PCR; TCRdb keeps in-frame clones, though not all of them. This sample yields about 97,000 clones, of which approximately 75% are seen a single time; approximately 2.8% belongs to the top ten. Patients with chemo-refractory metastatic non-small-cell lung cancer received focal radiation plus CTLA-4 blockade with ipilimumab. The germline V and J ends were trimmed by 0 bases and 7 bases, with 14 bases remaining between them. Germline V gene lookup returns CDR1 SGHTS and CDR2 YDEGEE. The CDR3 runs to 15 residues. This chain connects TRBV5-8 to TRBJ2-1; D unclear. The sequencing used peripheral blood, collected from a patient treated with radiotherapy plus ipilimumab. This receptor was taken from a human donor with non-small cell lung cancer who had a partial response to radiotherapy plus ipilimumab. Some clones in this sample may be carry-over from other donors' samples. The CDR3 loop reads CASSLVRLVRNEQFF. The CDR3, as DNA: TGTGCCAGCAGCTTGGTTCGGCTAGTGAGGAATGAGCAGTTCTTC.